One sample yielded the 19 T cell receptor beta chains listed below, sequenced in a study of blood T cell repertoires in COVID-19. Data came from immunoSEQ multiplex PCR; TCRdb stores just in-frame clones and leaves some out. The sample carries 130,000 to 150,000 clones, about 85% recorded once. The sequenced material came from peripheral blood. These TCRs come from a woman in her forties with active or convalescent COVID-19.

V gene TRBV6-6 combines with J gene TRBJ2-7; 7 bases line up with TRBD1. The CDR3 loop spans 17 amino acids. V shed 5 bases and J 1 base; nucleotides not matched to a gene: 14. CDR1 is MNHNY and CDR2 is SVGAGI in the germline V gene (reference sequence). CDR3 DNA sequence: TGTGCCAGCAGTCTGCAATTCGAGAGGGGGCCTTCCTACGAGCAGTACTTC. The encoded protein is CASSLQFERGPSYEQYF.

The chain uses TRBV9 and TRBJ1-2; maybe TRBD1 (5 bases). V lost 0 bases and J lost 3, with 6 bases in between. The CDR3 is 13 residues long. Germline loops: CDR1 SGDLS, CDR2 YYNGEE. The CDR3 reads CASSVGDYYGYTF. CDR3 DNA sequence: TGTGCCAGCAGCGTAGGGGACTACTATGGCTACACCTTC.

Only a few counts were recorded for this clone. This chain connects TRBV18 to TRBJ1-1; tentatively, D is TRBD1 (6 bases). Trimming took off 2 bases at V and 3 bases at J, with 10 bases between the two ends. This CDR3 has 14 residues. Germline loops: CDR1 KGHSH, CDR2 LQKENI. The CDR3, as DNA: TGTGCCAGCTCACCATTGGGGGCCGACACTGAAGCTTTCTTT. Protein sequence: CASSPLGADTEAFF.

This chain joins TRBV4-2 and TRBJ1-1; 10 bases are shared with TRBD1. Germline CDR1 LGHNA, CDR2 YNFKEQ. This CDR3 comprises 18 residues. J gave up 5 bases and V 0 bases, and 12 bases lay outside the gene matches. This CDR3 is CASSQDPPTGGARTEAFF. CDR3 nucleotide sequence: TGTGCCAGCAGCCAAGATCCTCCGACAGGGGGCGCGAGGACTGAAGCTTTCTTT.

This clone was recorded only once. DNA for the CDR3: TGTGCCAGCAGTTTGGGGCCGGATAGCAATCAGCCCCAGCATTTT. It specifies CASSLGPDSNQPQHF. The chain is built from TRBV27 and TRBJ1-5; TRBD1 is a possible D gene (5 bases). Germline CDR1 and CDR2: MNHEY and SMNVEV (reference sequence). This CDR3 has 15 residues. V was clipped by 3 bases and J by 0 bases, with 9 bases between them.

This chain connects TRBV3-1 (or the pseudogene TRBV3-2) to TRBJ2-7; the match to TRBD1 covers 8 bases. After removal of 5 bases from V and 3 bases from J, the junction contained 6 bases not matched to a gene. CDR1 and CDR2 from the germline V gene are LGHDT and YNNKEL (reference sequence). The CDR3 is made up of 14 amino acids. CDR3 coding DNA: TGTGCCAGCAGCGTCCCGGGACAGGACTACGAGCAGTACTTC. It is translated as CASSVPGQDYEQYF.

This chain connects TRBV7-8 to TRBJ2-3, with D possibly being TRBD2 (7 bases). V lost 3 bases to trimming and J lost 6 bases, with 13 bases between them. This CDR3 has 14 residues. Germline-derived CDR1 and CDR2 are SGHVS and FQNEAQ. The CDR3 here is CASSLPGGWDTQYF. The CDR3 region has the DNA TGTGCCAGCAGCTTGCCGGGGGGCTGGGATACGCAGTATTTT.

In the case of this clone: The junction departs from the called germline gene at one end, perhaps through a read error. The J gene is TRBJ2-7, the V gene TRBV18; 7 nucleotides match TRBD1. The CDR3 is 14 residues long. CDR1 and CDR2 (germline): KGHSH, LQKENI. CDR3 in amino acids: CASSSPGTDYEQYF. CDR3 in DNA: TGTGCCAGCTCATCACCCGGGACAGATTACGAGCAGTACTTC.

The DNA of the CDR3 is TGTGCCACCAGTGATACGGACAGGGGGCAGCCCCAGCATTTT. It codes for CATSDTDRGQPQHF. The chain uses TRBV24-1 and TRBJ1-5, with 10 nucleotides matching TRBD1. J was trimmed by 7 bases and V by 3 bases; bases with no gene match: 2. The germline V gene encodes CDR1 KGHDR and CDR2 SFDVKD. The CDR3 extends over 14 amino acids.

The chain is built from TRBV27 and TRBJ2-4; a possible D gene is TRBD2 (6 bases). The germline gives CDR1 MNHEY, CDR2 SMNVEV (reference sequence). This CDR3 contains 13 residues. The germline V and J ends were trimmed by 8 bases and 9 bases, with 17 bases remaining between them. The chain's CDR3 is CASPPGGEGIQYF. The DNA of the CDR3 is TGTGCCAGCCCTCCCGGGGGAGAGGGCATTCAGTACTTC.

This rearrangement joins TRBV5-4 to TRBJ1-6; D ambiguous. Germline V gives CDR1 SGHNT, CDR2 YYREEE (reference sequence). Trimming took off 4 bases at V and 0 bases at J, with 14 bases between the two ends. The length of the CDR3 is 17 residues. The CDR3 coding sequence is TGTGCCAGCAGCCGAGGGCAGGCCAGCTCCTATAATTCACCCCTCCACTTT. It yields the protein CASSRGQASSYNSPLHF. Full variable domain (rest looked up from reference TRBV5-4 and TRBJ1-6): ETGVTQSPTHLIKTRGQQVTLRCSSQSGHNTVSWYQQALGQGPQFIFQYYREEENGRGNFPPRFSGLQFPNYSSELNVNALELDDSALYLCASSRGQASSYNSPLHFGNGTRLTVT.

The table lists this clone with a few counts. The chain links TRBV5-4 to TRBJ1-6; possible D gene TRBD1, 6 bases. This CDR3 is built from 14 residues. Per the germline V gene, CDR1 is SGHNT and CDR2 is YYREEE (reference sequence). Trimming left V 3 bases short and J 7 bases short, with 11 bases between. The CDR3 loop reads CASSWARGNSPLHF. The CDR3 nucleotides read TGTGCCAGCAGCTGGGCTAGGGGGAATTCACCCCTCCACTTT.

Here the CDR3 reads CASSPFRALSSYNEQFF. The CDR3 DNA is TGTGCCAGCAGCCCTTTCAGGGCCTTGAGCTCCTACAATGAGCAGTTCTTC. The chain is built from TRBV5-8 and TRBJ2-1; perhaps TRBD1 as D (5 bases). V lost 4 bases, J lost 0 bases, and 17 bases lay in between. Germline CDR1 is SGHTS and CDR2 is YDEGEE. CDR3 length equals 17 residues.

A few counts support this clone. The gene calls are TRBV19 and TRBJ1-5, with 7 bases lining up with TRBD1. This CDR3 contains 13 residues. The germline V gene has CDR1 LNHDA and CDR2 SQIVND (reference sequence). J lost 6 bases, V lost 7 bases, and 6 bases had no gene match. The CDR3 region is CASTDRSVQPQHF. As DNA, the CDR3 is TGTGCCAGTACGGACAGGTCCGTTCAGCCCCAGCATTTT.

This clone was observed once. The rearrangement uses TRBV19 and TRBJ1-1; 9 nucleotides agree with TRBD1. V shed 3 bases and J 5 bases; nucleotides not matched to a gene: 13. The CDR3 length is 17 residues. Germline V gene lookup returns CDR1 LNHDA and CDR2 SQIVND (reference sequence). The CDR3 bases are TGTGCCAGTAGTATCCCTCCGTGGACAGGGGTAACGACTGAAGCTTTCTTT. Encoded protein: CASSIPPWTGVTTEAFF.

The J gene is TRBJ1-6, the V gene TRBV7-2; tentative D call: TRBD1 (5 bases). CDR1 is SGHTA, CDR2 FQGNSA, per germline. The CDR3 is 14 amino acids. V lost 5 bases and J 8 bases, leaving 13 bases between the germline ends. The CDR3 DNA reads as TGTGCCAGCAGCCTGGGGGGGAAGTATTCACCCCTCCACTTT. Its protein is CASSLGGKYSPLHF.

CDR3 DNA: TGTGCCAGCAGTCCCCGTCTCCAACCCGCGGGGCAGTTCTTC. Translated: CASSPRLQPAGQFF. This chain links TRBV27 with TRBJ2-1; TRBD2 might be the D (5 bases). The CDR3 sequence is 14 residues long. Trimming pared 5 bases from V and 12 bases from J, leaving 20 bases between. Germline V gene sequence: CDR1 MNHEY, CDR2 SMNVEV (reference sequence).

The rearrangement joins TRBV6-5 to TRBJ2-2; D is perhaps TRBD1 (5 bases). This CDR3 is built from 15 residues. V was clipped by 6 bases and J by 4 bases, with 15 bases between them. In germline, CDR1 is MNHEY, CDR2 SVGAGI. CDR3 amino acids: CASRGQGSLTGELFF. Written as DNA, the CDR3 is TGTGCCAGCAGGGGGCAGGGTAGCCTCACCGGGGAGCTGTTTTTT.

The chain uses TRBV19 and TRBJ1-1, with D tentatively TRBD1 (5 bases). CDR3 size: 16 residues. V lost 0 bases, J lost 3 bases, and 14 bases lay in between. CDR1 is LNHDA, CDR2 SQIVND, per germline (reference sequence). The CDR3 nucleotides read TGTGCCAGTAGTATAGATGATCAGGGCGCGGACACTGAAGCTTTCTTT. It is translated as CASSIDDQGADTEAFF. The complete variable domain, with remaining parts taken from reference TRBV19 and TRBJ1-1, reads DGGITQSPKYLFRKEGQNVTLSCEQNLNHDAMYWYRQDPGQGLRLIYYSQIVNDFQKGDIAEGYSVSREKKESFPLTVTSAQKNPTAFYLCASSIDDQGADTEAFFGQGTRLTVV.